The rows below give T cell receptor beta chains drawn from one sample of a study of beta chain features in type 1 diabetes. Assay: immunoSEQ multiplex PCR; the TCRdb copy retains only in-frame clones and omits some. The sample holds 200,000 to 300,000 clones; about a fifth are singletons and the top ten take 0.028%. What was sequenced was naive CD4+ T cells from blood. The receptors come from a woman aged 40 to 50 with type 1 diabetes. The CDR3 runs from the conserved cysteine through the conserved F or W. The order of the fields is CDR3 length, D gene, J gene, V gene, clone size, CDR3 DNA, CDR3 protein. A D gene is named only where the DNA matches it firmly. Only part of the rows carry a size: once, few, many, or a class if the clone is expanded.

11 | . | TRBJ1-1 | TRBV20-1 | . | TGCAGTGCTAGCCTTCCCACTGAAGCTTTCTTT | CSASLPTEAFF
17 | . | TRBJ2-2 | TRBV4-3 | . | TGCGCCAGCAGCCAAGACACCGCCCTAGGGGACACCGGGGAGCTGTTTTTT | CASSQDTALGDTGELFF
15 | TRBD2 | TRBJ2-1 | TRBV5-1 | . | TGCGCCAGCAGCTTCGCGGGAGGGAAATCCAATGAGCAGTTCTTC | CASSFAGGKSNEQFF
14 | . | TRBJ1-2 | TRBV21-1 | . | TGTGCCAGCAGCAACCGGACAGGGGGATGGGGCTACACCTTC | CASSNRTGGWGYTF
16 | . | TRBJ2-5 | TRBV25-1 | few | TGTGCCAGCAGTGAATATCGGGCAGGGGTGGCGGAGACCCAGTACTTC | CASSEYRAGVAETQYF
12 | . | TRBJ2-5 | TRBV6-6 | . | TGTGCCAGCAGTTACGTAGTCGAGACCCAGTACTTC | CASSYVVETQYF
14 | TRBD1 | TRBJ2-7 | TRBV27 | . | TGTGCCAGTAGATACCGGGACAGGGGGATCGAGCAGTACTTC | CASRYRDRGIEQYF
13 | . | TRBJ2-1 | TRBV7-3 | few | TGTGCCAGCAGCTCGGGAGTCTACAATGAGCAGTTCTTC | CASSSGVYNEQFF
15 | TRBD2 | TRBJ2-3 | TRBV25-1 | few | TGTGCCAGCAGTGAATCACCTAGCGGGACAGATACGCAGTATTTT | CASSESPSGTDTQYF
12 | . | TRBJ2-2 | TRBV19 | few | TGTGCCAGTAGGGGGACTACCGGGGAGCTGTTTTTT | CASRGTTGELFF
15 | TRBD2 | TRBJ2-3 | TRBV29-1 | . | TGCAGCGTTACGGGGACTAGCGGGGGCACAGATACGCAGTATTTT | CSVTGTSGGTDTQYF
15 | . | TRBJ1-3 | TRBV4-2 | . | TGTGCCAGCAGCCTCGGCACAGCCTCTGGAAACACCATATATTTT | CASSLGTASGNTIYF
15 | TRBD2 | TRBJ2-7 | TRBV7-9 | . | TGTGCCAGCAGCCCCGACCTAGGGACTACCTACGAGCAGTACTTC | CASSPDLGTTYEQYF
15 | TRBD2 | TRBJ2-1 | TRBV4-2 | . | TGTGCCAGCAGCCAAGGGCGGGGGGGCCTGAATGAGCAGTTCTTC | CASSQGRGGLNEQFF
14 | TRBD1 | TRBJ1-2 | TRBV6-5 | . | TGTGCCAGCACCCAGGGACAGGGGCCCTATGGCTACACCTTC | CASTQGQGPYGYTF
13 | TRBD1 | TRBJ1-4 | TRBV5-6 | . | TGTGCCAGCAGCGGGGACAGAAGTGAAAAACTGTTTTTT | CASSGDRSEKLFF
16 | . | TRBJ2-3 | TRBV15 | . | TGTGCCACCAGCAGAGAGGCCCGGACAGTCACAGATACGCAGTATTTT | CATSREARTVTDTQYF
13 | TRBD1 | TRBJ2-7 | TRBV7-2 | few | TGTGCCAGCAGCTTGGACAGGGCCTACGAGCAGTACTTC | CASSLDRAYEQYF
14 | TRBD1 | TRBJ2-7 | TRBV6-6 | . | TGTGCCAGCAGCTCCGGGACAGGGTACTACGAGCAGTACTTC | CASSSGTGYYEQYF
13 | . | TRBJ2-1 | TRBV30 | few | TGTGCCTGGAAGGGCGGGACCACGGATGAGCAGTTCTTC | CAWKGGTTDEQFF
15 | . | TRBJ2-5 | TRBV6-5 | . | TGTGCCAGCGGGCCTACGCGGGCAGCCCAGGAGACCCAGTACTTC | CASGPTRAAQETQYF
17 | . | TRBJ1-2 | TRBV10-3 | . | TGTGCCATCAGTGAGTCAAGTGGAGGGCCGCTGGGGAATGGCTACACCTTC | CAISESSGGPLGNGYTF
14 | . | TRBJ1-2 | TRBV5-4 | few | TGTGCCAGCAGCTTGGGGGGCAGCAACTATGGCTACACCTTC | CASSLGGSNYGYTF
14 | TRBD1 | TRBJ2-7 | TRBV7-9 | . | TGTGCCAGCAGCCAATCCGGGACAGTCTACGAGCAGTACTTC | CASSQSGTVYEQYF
15 | TRBD1 | TRBJ2-7 | TRBV19 | . | TGTGCCAGTAGTATAGCCGGGGACAGCCTCTACGAGCAGTACTTC | CASSIAGDSLYEQYF
14 | . | TRBJ2-2 | TRBV29-1 | few | TGCAGCGTGGGCCGGGACACCAACACCGGGGAGCTGTTTTTT | CSVGRDTNTGELFF
15 | . | TRBJ1-1 | TRBV30 | few | TGTGCCTGGAGTGTAGCCGGGGGAGGTCGGACTGAAGCTTTCTTT | CAWSVAGGGRTEAFF
13 | TRBD1 | TRBJ1-2 | TRBV5-4 | . | TGTGCCAGCAGCGTGGACAGGTACTATGGCTACACCTTC | CASSVDRYYGYTF
14 | . | TRBJ1-2 | TRBV25-1 | . | TGTGCCAGCAGTGGGGGCGGACGGCACTATGGCTACACCTTC | CASSGGGRHYGYTF
14 | . | TRBJ1-1 | TRBV29-1 | . | TGCAGCGTTGGCCGGGACGCAGGGGTTACTGAAGCTTTCTTT | CSVGRDAGVTEAFF
13 | . | TRBJ1-1 | TRBV29-1 | . | TGCAGCGTTGCGGAGGTTGGCGACACTGAAGCTTTCTTT | CSVAEVGDTEAFF
15 | . | TRBJ2-5 | TRBV7-9 | few | TGTGCCAGCAGCTTAGCGCTTTTCAGTCAAGAGACCCAGTACTTC | CASSLALFSQETQYF
13 | TRBD1 | TRBJ2-7 | TRBV7-2 | . | TGTGCCAGCAGCTTGGCAGGGGGCTACGAGCAGTACTTC | CASSLAGGYEQYF
14 | . | TRBJ1-5 | TRBV18 | few | TGTGCCAGCTCACCGGTTCACCCGGGTCAGCCCCAGCATTTT | CASSPVHPGQPQHF
16 | TRBD2 | TRBJ2-3 | TRBV2 | few | TGTGCCAGCAGGGACCGACTAGCGGGACTGACAGATACGCAGTATTTT | CASRDRLAGLTDTQYF
16 | . | TRBJ2-1 | TRBV28 | few | TGTGCCAGCAGTACCAACAGGGCGGAAGGCTACAATGAGCAGTTCTTC | CASSTNRAEGYNEQFF
16 | . | TRBJ1-5 | TRBV19 | . | TGTGCCAGTACCCGAATGGGGCAGTATAGCAATCAGCCCCAGCATTTT | CASTRMGQYSNQPQHF
15 | TRBD2 | TRBJ2-1 | TRBV4-1 | few | TGCGCCAGCAGCCGAACTAGCGGTTTATACAATGAGCAGTTCTTC | CASSRTSGLYNEQFF
12 | . | TRBJ2-2 | TRBV25-1 | once | TGTGCCAGCACCAGGATTCCCGGGGAGCTGTTTTTT | CASTRIPGELFF
13 | . | TRBJ2-7 | TRBV18 | few | TGTGCCAGCTCACCAACAGGCCGTCGGGAGCAGTACTTC | CASSPTGRREQYF
12 | . | TRBJ1-2 | TRBV5-6 | . | TGTGCCAGCAGCACCGGACAGTTCGGGGTGCACTTC | CASSTGQFGVHF
14 | . | TRBJ2-5 | TRBV7-7 | . | TGTGCTAGCACCCAGACAGGTTCAGGGGAGACCCAGTACTTC | CASTQTGSGETQYF
13 | . | TRBJ1-4 | TRBV7-9 | few | TGTGCCAGCAGCTTAGATTCAGGGGAAAAACTGTTTTTT | CASSLDSGEKLFF
14 | . | TRBJ2-7 | TRBV11-1 | few | TGTGCCAGCAGCTTAGAAAGGATCGGGTACGAGCAGTACTTC | CASSLERIGYEQYF
13 | TRBD1 | TRBJ1-2 | TRBV4-1 | few | TGCGCCAGCAGCCAGACAGGGGTCGATGGCTACACCTTC | CASSQTGVDGYTF
13 | . | TRBJ2-5 | TRBV10-3 | few | TGTGCCATCAGTACCGGGAGCCAAGAGACCCAGTACTTC | CAISTGSQETQYF
14 | . | TRBJ1-2 | TRBV5-1 | . | TGCGCCAGCAGCTTGGAACCCAGCGGCTATGGCTACACCTTC | CASSLEPSGYGYTF
18 | TRBD2 | TRBJ2-1 | TRBV9 | few | TGTGCCAGCAGCGTAGCGGGACTAGCGGGAGAGGGGTACAATGAGCAGTTCTTC | CASSVAGLAGEGYNEQFF
11 | . | TRBJ1-2 | TRBV2 | . | TGTGCCAGCAGCGATGATGACAGCTACACCTTC | CASSDDDSYTF
15 | . | TRBJ2-7 | TRBV19 | . | TGTGCCAGTAGTATGTCGGCAGCGGCCGGGTACGAGCAGTACTTC | CASSMSAAAGYEQYF
15 | TRBD1 | TRBJ2-2 | TRBV29-1 | . | TGCAGCGTTGGGGGGACAGGGGGCTACACCGGGGAGCTGTTTTTT | CSVGGTGGYTGELFF
13 | . | TRBJ2-5 | TRBV27 | . | TGTGCCAGCAATATCGCGGGCGGGGAGACCCAGTACTTC | CASNIAGGETQYF
15 | TRBD1 | TRBJ2-7 | TRBV28 | few | TGTGCCAGCAGTTCCGGACAGGGGGCGAGGTACGAGCAGTACTTC | CASSSGQGARYEQYF
15 | TRBD2 | TRBJ2-1 | TRBV5-6 | few | TGTGCCAGCAGCATCGGGACTAGCGGGAGAAATGAGCAGTTCTTC | CASSIGTSGRNEQFF
17 | TRBD1 | TRBJ1-3 | TRBV11-2 | few | TGTGCCAGCAGCAACCGGGACAGGGGGAGCACTGGAAACACCATATATTTT | CASSNRDRGSTGNTIYF
12 | . | TRBJ1-5 | TRBV6-5 | . | TGTGCCAGCAGGGGAGGGAACCAGCCCCAGCATTTT | CASRGGNQPQHF
16 | TRBD1 | TRBJ2-1 | TRBV5-4 | . | TGTGCCAGCAGCGAGGGACAGCCGAGCTCCTACAATGAGCAGTTCTTC | CASSEGQPSSYNEQFF
15 | TRBD1 | TRBJ2-1 | TRBV11-1 | . | TGTGCCAGCAGCTTAGGACAGGGGACCTACAATGAGCAGTTCTTC | CASSLGQGTYNEQFF
13 | . | TRBJ1-1 | TRBV30 | few | TGTGCCTGGAACACAGGGCGAGACACTGAAGCTTTCTTT | CAWNTGRDTEAFF